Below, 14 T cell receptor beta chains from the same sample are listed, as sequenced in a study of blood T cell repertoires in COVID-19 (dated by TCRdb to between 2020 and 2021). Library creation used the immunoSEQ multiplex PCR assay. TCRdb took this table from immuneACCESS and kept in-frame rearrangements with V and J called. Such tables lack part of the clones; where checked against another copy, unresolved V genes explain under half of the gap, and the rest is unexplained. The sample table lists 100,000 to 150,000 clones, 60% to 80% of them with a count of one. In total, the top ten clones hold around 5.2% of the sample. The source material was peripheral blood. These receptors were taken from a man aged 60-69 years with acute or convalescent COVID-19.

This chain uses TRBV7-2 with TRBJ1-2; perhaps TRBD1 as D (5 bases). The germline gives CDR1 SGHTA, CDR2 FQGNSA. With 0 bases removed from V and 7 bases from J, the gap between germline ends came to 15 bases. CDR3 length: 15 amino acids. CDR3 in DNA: TGTGCCAGCAGCTTAGCCGCGGGGGGGAGGCGTGGCTACACCTTC. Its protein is CASSLAAGGRRGYTF.

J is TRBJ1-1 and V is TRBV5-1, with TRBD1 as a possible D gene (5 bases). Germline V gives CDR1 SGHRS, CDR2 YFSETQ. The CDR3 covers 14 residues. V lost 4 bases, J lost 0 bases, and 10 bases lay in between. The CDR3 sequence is CASSIGAMNTEAFF. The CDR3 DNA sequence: TGCGCCAGCAGCATAGGGGCTATGAACACTGAAGCTTTCTTT.

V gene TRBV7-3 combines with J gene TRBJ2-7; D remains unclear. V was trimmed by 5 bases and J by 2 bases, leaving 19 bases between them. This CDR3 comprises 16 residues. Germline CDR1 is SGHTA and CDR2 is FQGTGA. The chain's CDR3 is CASSPYGTADTYEQYF. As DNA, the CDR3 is TGTGCCAGCAGCCCCTACGGTACAGCTGATACCTACGAGCAGTACTTC. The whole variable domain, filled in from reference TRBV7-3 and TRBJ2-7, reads GAGVSQTPSNKVTEKGKYVELRCDPISGHTALYWYRQSLGQGPEFLIYFQGTGAADDSGLPNDRFFAVRPEGSVSTLKIQRTERGDSAVYLCASSPYGTADTYEQYFGPGTRLTVT.

This CDR3 is CASRPWGQGRYGYTF. The CDR3 nucleotides are TGTGCAAGTCGCCCCTGGGGACAGGGGAGGTATGGCTACACCTTC. The chain links TRBV12-2 to TRBJ1-2; the table assigns TRBD1, which was not confirmed against the DNA. TRBV12-2 is assigned pseudogene status. This CDR3 contains 15 residues.

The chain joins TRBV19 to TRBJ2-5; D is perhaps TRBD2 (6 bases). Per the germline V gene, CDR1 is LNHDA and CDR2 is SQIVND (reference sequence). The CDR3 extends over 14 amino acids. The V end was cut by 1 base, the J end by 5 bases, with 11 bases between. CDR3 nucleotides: TGTGCCAGTAGTATAGCATTCGGGAGCGAGACCCAGTACTTC. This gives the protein CASSIAFGSETQYF.

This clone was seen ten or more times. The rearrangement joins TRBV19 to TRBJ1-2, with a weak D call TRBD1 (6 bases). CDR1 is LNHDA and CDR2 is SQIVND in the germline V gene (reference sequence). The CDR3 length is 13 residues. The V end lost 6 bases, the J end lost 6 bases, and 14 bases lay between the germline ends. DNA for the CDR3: TGTGCCAGTAGCCGTGAACAGGGCAATGGCTACACCTTC. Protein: CASSREQGNGYTF.

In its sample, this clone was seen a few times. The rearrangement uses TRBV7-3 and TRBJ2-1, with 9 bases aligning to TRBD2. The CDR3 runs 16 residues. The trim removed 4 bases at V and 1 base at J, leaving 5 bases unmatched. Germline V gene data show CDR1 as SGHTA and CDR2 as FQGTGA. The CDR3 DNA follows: TGTGCCAGCAGCTCGGCGGGAGGGCCGTCCTACAATGAGCAGTTCTTC. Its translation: CASSSAGGPSYNEQFF.

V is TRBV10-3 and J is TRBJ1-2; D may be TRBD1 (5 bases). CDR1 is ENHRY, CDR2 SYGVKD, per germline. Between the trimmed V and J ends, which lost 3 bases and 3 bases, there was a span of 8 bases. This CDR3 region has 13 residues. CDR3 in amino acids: CAISDLGDYGYTF. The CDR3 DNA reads TGTGCCATCAGTGATTTAGGGGACTATGGCTACACCTTC.

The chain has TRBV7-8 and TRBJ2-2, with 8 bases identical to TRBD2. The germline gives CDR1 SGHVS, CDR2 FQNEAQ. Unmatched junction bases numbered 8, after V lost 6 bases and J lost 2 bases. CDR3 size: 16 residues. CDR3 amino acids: CASSSGTRLNTGELFF. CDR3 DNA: TGTGCCAGCAGTTCCGGGACTAGACTTAACACCGGGGAGCTGTTTTTT.

CDR3 DNA: TGTGCCAGCAGCACGTACTCGCACACAGATACGCAGTATTTT. This codes for CASSTYSHTDTQYF. The gene calls are TRBV7-2 and TRBJ2-3; D is unresolved. With 5 bases removed from V and 2 bases from J, the gap between germline ends came to 11 bases. The CDR3 contains 14 residues. Germline V gene sequence: CDR1 SGHTA, CDR2 FQGNSA.

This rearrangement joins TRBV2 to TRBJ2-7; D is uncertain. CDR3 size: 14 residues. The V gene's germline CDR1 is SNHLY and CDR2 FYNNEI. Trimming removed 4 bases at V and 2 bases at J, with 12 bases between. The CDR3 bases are TGTGCCAGCAGTGCTCGTCAAGCAACCTACGAGCAGTACTTC. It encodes CASSARQATYEQYF.

As DNA, the CDR3 is TGTGCCAGCAGCCCTAACCAATACAGGGAGGGTAATCAGCCCCAGCATTTT. This translates into CASSPNQYREGNQPQHF. V usage is TRBV6-2 or TRBV6-3 and J usage is TRBJ1-5, with D perhaps matching TRBD1 (6 bases). Germline V lookup: CDR1 MNHEY, CDR2 SVGEGT. Trimming cost V 6 bases and J 4 bases, with 22 bases left between them. CDR3 size: 17 residues.

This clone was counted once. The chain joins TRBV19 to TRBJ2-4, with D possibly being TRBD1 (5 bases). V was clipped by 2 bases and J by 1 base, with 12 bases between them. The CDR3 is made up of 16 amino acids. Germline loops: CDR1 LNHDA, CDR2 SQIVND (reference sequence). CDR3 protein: CASSILSGAAKNIQYF. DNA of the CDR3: TGTGCCAGTAGTATATTAAGTGGGGCGGCCAAAAACATTCAGTACTTC.

CDR3 region: CASSSEQGPYEQYF. In nucleotides, the CDR3 is TGTGCCAGCAGCTCGGAGCAGGGTCCCTACGAGCAGTACTTC. The chain joins TRBV5-6 to TRBJ2-7, with a weak D call TRBD1 (5 bases). The germline V gene encodes CDR1 SGHDT and CDR2 YYEEEE. Trimming left V 3 bases short and J 2 bases short, with 12 bases between. CDR3 size: 14 residues.